Listed below are T cell receptor beta chains from one sample, sequenced in a study of cytomegalovirus exposure and HLA in healthy donors. Assay: immunoSEQ multiplex PCR; the TCRdb copy retains only in-frame clones and omits some. The sample has fewer than 250,000 clones, approximately 81% seen once. Sequenced material: PBMCs. The receptors originated from a human donor in good health. CDR3s include the opening cysteine and the closing phenylalanine or tryptophan. The D gene is left open where the match is weak. Clone size is given for some rows only: seen once, a few or many times, or a class if the clone is expanded.

d_gene | j_gene | v_gene | abundance | CDR3aa | CDR3nt
TRBD2 | TRBJ2-3 | TRBV4-2 | - | CASSHPKAGGATDTQYF | TGTGCCAGCAGCCACCCGAAAGCGGGAGGAGCGACAGATACGCAGTATTTT
- | TRBJ1-1 | TRBV9 | - | CASSVHWTQGNTEAFF | TGTGCCAGCAGCGTACATTGGACCCAGGGCAACACTGAAGCTTTCTTT
TRBD2 | TRBJ2-1 | TRBV5-4 | - | CASSGGGLAGINEQFF | TGTGCCAGCAGCGGGGGGGGACTAGCGGGAATCAATGAGCAGTTCTTC
- | TRBJ1-5 | TRBV2 | - | CASSGGRGKWQPQHF | TGTGCCAGCAGTGGGGGGAGGGGGAAGTGGCAGCCCCAGCATTTT
- | TRBJ1-1 | TRBV6-5 | once | CASSQREGTEAFF | TGTGCCAGCAGTCAACGGGAGGGAACTGAAGCTTTCTTT
- | TRBJ2-2 | TRBV28 | once | CASSFTNTGELFF | TGTGCCAGCAGTTTCACAAACACCGGGGAGCTGTTTTTT
TRBD1 | TRBJ1-3 | TRBV10-3 | - | CAISGTGLTGNTIYF | TGTGCCATCAGTGGGACAGGGTTAACTGGAAACACCATATATTTT
- | TRBJ2-2 | TRBV25-1 | - | CASSDLTGELFF | TGTGCCAGCAGTGACCTAACCGGGGAGCTGTTTTTT
TRBD1 | TRBJ2-7 | TRBV25-1 | - | CASSKGQGSYEQYF | TGTGCCAGCAGTAAAGGACAGGGAAGCTACGAGCAGTACTTC
- | TRBJ2-7 | TRBV7-6 | - | CASSPNRESYEQYF | TGTGCCAGCAGCCCAAACAGGGAGTCATACGAGCAGTACTTC
- | TRBJ1-2 | TRBV4-1 | - | CASSQTTVQNYGYTF | TGCGCCAGCAGCCAGACGACGGTACAGAACTATGGCTACACCTTC
- | TRBJ1-2 | TRBV5-1 | few | CASSLERGYGYTF | TGCGCCAGCAGCTTGGAAAGGGGATACGGCTACACCTTC
- | TRBJ2-1 | TRBV7-3 | - | CASSLRPRGNEQFF | TGTGCCAGCAGCTTACGCCCAAGAGGGAATGAGCAGTTCTTC
- | TRBJ1-5 | TRBV4-3 | - | CASSQDFEEGQPQHF | TGCGCCAGCAGCCAAGATTTTGAGGAGGGTCAGCCCCAGCATTTT
- | TRBJ2-3 | TRBV19 | - | CASSGRFGQDSYF | TGTGCCAGTAGTGGACGGTTCGGACAAGATTCGTATTTT
- | TRBJ1-4 | TRBV7-9 | - | CASSPSGSNEKLFF | TGTGCCAGCAGCCCCAGCGGGTCCAATGAAAAACTGTTTTTT
TRBD2 | TRBJ2-3 | TRBV7-8 | - | CASRTTSGKDTQYF | TGTGCCAGCAGGACTACTAGCGGGAAAGATACGCAGTATTTT
- | TRBJ1-1 | TRBV5-4 | few | CASSLSGLGAANTEAFF | TGTGCCAGCAGCTTGTCGGGCTTGGGGGCCGCGAACACTGAAGCTTTCTTT
- | TRBJ2-7 | TRBV5-1 | - | CASSPVRGSGQYEQYF | TGCGCCAGCAGCCCGGTGAGGGGGTCAGGGCAGTACGAGCAGTACTTC
- | TRBJ1-5 | TRBV4-3 | - | CASSQEMSYNQPQHF | TGCGCCAGCAGCCAAGAGATGTCCTACAATCAGCCCCAGCATTTT
TRBD2 | TRBJ2-1 | TRBV9 | - | CASSVDRSPGGGYNEQFF | TGTGCCAGCAGCGTAGACAGGTCACCGGGAGGCGGATACAATGAGCAGTTCTTC
TRBD1 | TRBJ2-5 | TRBV5-4 | - | CASSPGQSQETQYF | TGTGCCAGCAGCCCGGGACAGAGCCAAGAGACCCAGTACTTC
- | TRBJ1-3 | TRBV25-1 | - | CASSGPWGLTGNTIYF | TGTGCCAGCAGTGGCCCATGGGGACTCACTGGAAACACCATATATTTT
- | TRBJ1-4 | TRBV9 | few | CASSGTQGASEKLFF | TGTGCCAGCAGCGGGACACAGGGTGCCAGTGAAAAACTGTTTTTT
- | TRBJ1-4 | TRBV13 | - | CASSLGGQPTTNEKLFF | TGTGCCAGCAGCTTAGGGGGGCAGCCGACAACTAATGAAAAACTGTTTTTT
- | TRBJ1-1 | TRBV18 | - | CASSPPGGVNTEAFF | TGTGCCAGCTCACCACCGGGCGGGGTGAACACTGAAGCTTTCTTT
- | TRBJ1-2 | TRBV6-1 | - | CASSEQGAYYGYTF | TGTGCCAGCAGTGAACAAGGGGCCTACTATGGCTACACCTTC
- | TRBJ2-1 | TRBV10-3 | - | CAIKQRGENEQFF | TGTGCCATCAAGCAGCGAGGAGAGAATGAGCAGTTCTTC
- | TRBJ2-7 | TRBV29-1 | - | CSVGDGNRTGTYEQYF | TGCAGCGTCGGGGATGGCAATAGGACGGGTACCTACGAGCAGTACTTC
TRBD1 | TRBJ2-7 | TRBV19 | - | CASSVTGGSNEQYF | TGTGCCAGTAGTGTAACAGGGGGGTCGAACGAGCAGTACTTC
- | TRBJ2-5 | TRBV5-6 | once | CASSLGRDQETQYF | TGTGCCAGCAGCTTGGGCCGGGACCAAGAGACCCAGTACTTC
TRBD1 | TRBJ2-2 | TRBV29-1 | - | CSVTGDNTGELFF | TGCAGCGTGACAGGGGATAACACCGGGGAGCTGTTTTTT
- | TRBJ1-5 | TRBV6-1 | - | CASSASTGSQPQHF | TGTGCCAGCAGTGCCTCGACAGGTTCTCAGCCCCAGCATTTT
- | TRBJ2-5 | TRBV11-2 | - | CASSFLPQETQYF | TGTGCCAGCAGCTTCCTTCCCCAAGAGACCCAGTACTTC
TRBD1 | TRBJ1-2 | TRBV27 | - | CASSVLGQGNYGYTF | TGTGCCAGCAGTGTCTTAGGACAGGGTAACTATGGCTACACCTTC
TRBD1 | TRBJ1-3 | TRBV18 | - | CASSPTGGDSGNTIYF | TGTGCCAGCTCACCCACAGGGGGCGACTCTGGAAACACCATATATTTT
- | TRBJ1-1 | TRBV30 | - | CAWSLESEAFF | TGTGCCTGGAGTTTAGAGAGTGAAGCTTTCTTT
TRBD2 | TRBJ2-5 | TRBV4-2 | - | CASSQDWASGMRETQYF | TGTGCCAGCAGCCAAGATTGGGCTAGCGGGATGAGGGAGACCCAGTACTTC
- | TRBJ1-2 | TRBV30 | - | CAWSAYSYGYTF | TGTGCCTGGAGTGCATACAGCTATGGCTACACCTTC
TRBD1 | TRBJ2-7 | TRBV14 | - | CASSQPGTGSHEQYF | TGTGCCAGCAGCCAACCTGGGACAGGGAGCCACGAGCAGTACTTC
- | TRBJ1-5 | TRBV2 | few | CASSEATGNQPQHF | TGTGCCAGCAGTGAAGCAACAGGCAATCAGCCCCAGCATTTT
- | TRBJ2-1 | TRBV2 | - | CASLASEDNEQFF | TGTGCCAGCCTAGCGTCCGAAGACAATGAGCAGTTCTTC
- | TRBJ2-4 | TRBV9 | - | CAPAGIDIQYF | TGTGCCCCCGCGGGTATTGACATTCAGTACTTC